Here is one T cell receptor (beta chain) with its context. Its antigen remains unidentified. This table comes from immunoSEQ multiplex PCR, and its TCRdb copy is limited to in-frame clones, with some not included. The sample has about 2.1 million clones, about 93% seen once. The naive CD8 subset, CD45RO-negative cells positively selected for CCR7, excluded terminally differentiated effector memory CD45RA+ cells. This sample is part of a study of shared clonotypes between healthy human individuals. The CDR3 has 15 amino acids. V lost 1 base and J lost 4, with 10 bases in between. Per the germline V gene, CDR1 is LNHNV and CDR2 is YYDKDF (reference sequence). Points from the study as a whole: Owing to a small donor count, the genetic and exposure-history diversity represented was limited.

Sequencing was done on a sample of naive CD8+ T cells from PBMCs. This receptor was identified in a man aged 18-30 years in good health. Some clones in this sample may be carry-over from other donors' samples. V is TRBV15 and J is TRBJ1-4; a possible D gene is TRBD1 (5 bases). Here the CDR3 DNA reads TGTGCCACCAGCAGAGGTGGGGACCTTAATGAAAAACTGTTTTTT. It yields the protein CATSRGGDLNEKLFF.